This TCR beta chain was sequenced in a study of shared clonotypes between healthy human individuals (dated by TCRdb to 2020 to 2022). Turning to the overall study: The cohort comprised two women and a few men aged 18 to 49 years. Each donor's leukapheresis produced roughly between roughly 0.85 and 9.5 billion PBMCs. To increase sequencing depth and limit assay-specific biases, TCR repertoire library preparation and sequencing were carried out by different laboratories using diverse techniques. To estimate repertoire size and how much clonotypes are shared between individuals, the study performed deep sequencing of blood TCR repertoires from roughly five healthy adults. Study-level results and caveats: The genetic and exposure-history diversity represented was limited by the small number of donors. Based on pairwise subsampling, the degree of clonotype sharing among donors was expected to be affected by sequencing depth. Sampling was limited to blood, and TCR repertoires in tissue likely differ from TCR repertoires in blood.

Using the deep immunoSEQ assay, multiplex PCR amplified TCR CDR3 regions from genomic DNA. For each cell subset, the extracted genomic DNA was distributed evenly across all wells of several immunoSEQ 96-well plates, and each plate served as one replicate. Each replicate PCR for unsorted PBMC received roughly 300 ng genomic DNA, equal to 25,000 to 35,000 T cell genomes. Ten immunoSEQ deep assay plates were used to sequence unsorted PBMC genomic DNA. The purified libraries were quantified using a Qubit 3.0 fluorometer, sized with a Bioanalyzer 2100, and then quantified again using the KAPA Library Quantification kit. Every immunoSEQ 96-well plate was sequenced on a dedicated single-read 150-cycle Illumina NextSeq 550 flow cell. For the original study's pipeline: Because only junctional sequences without quality scores were contained in the immunoSEQ output, filtering matching that applied to full-length reads could not be performed. To assign V/J genes and CDR3, sequences were annotated using PyIR, a Python wrapper for IgBLAST v1.9, with IMGT germline references. Reads were removed for weak V/J assignments (E-value above 1e-6), missing CDR3, stop codons, out-of-frame junctions, or ambiguous translated residues. V3J clonotypes were defined as sequences sharing the same inferred V gene, J gene, and CDR3 amino acid sequence. The percentage overlap between two repertoires was calculated by dividing the number of shared unique clonotypes by the size of the smaller repertoire. Richness of each repertoire was evaluated using RTK rarefaction, the Chao1 estimator, and Recon v2.1 estimates of unobserved clonotypes. TCRdb obtained this table from immuneACCESS and retained in-frame rearrangements with V and J assigned. These tables miss some clones; where compared with another copy, unresolved V genes account for less than half of the shortfall, and the remainder is unexplained. V, J and clone size reflect that table, while D and trimming were determined from the DNA. This sample gives about 460,000 clones in total; 75% to 80% of them show up just once. The ten largest clonotypes hold around 12% of the sample.

Taken from cysteine to phenylalanine, the CDR3 has 16 residues. The sequence is cut down to CDR3 DNA, 48 bases in frame from base 1. CDR1 is given as SGHNT and CDR2 as YYREEE, both from the germline V gene (reference sequence). The germline V end is reduced by 5 bases and the J end by 4 bases; junction bases left unmatched: 13. With respect to this clone: Its antigen specificity is not known. Base qualities were left out, and no much larger clone turns up one base away.

The donors were healthy, HIV-negative adults with no recently reported acute infections or vaccinations. All donors were Caucasian adults living in Nashville, Tennessee, USA. In the unsorted samples, approximately 85 million PBMCs were counted, and genomic DNA was extracted using the QIAamp DNA Blood Mini kit. Blood was collected by leukapheresis, and PBMCs were isolated by Ficoll-Histopaque density gradient centrifugation and then cryopreserved in liquid nitrogen vapor phase. This TCR was sampled from a woman in her thirties or forties in good health. Some clones in this sample may be carry-over from other donors' samples. Rearrangement joined TRBV5-4 to TRBJ2-5; 8 junctional bases match TRBD2. The sample was PBMCs. This receptor carries the CDR3 CASRNLASGRGETQYF. Read as DNA, the sequence is TGTGCCAGCAGAAACCTGGCTAGCGGGCGGGGAGAGACCCAGTACTTC.